What follows are 18 T cell receptor beta chains derived from one specimen sequenced in a study of metastatic and nonmetastatic thyroid tumors. Via MiXCR, TCRdb re-called the PCR reads. The sample lists 21,000 or so clones, about a fifth seen once, with 28% in the top ten. Before thyroid surgery, none of the patients had received any treatment. Sequenced input: blood. The source is a female donor with papillary thyroid cancer or a benign thyroid nodule (not recorded which). Some clones in this sample may be carry-over from other donors' samples.

The chain has TRBV19 and TRBJ1-1; 10 bases match TRBD1. V shed 6 bases and J 0 bases; nucleotides not matched to a gene: 10. Germline V CDR1 and CDR2: LNHDA, SQIVND (reference sequence). This CDR3 contains 17 residues. This CDR3 reads CASRPRDRGEMNTEAFF. CDR3 coding DNA: TGTGCCAGTAGACCCAGGGACAGGGGTGAGATGAACACTGAAGCTTTCTTT. Variable domain in full (rest from reference TRBV19 and TRBJ1-1): DGGITQSPKYLFRKEGQNVTLSCEQNLNHDAMYWYRQDPGQGLRLIYYSQIVNDFQKGDIAEGYSVSREKKESFPLTVTSAQKNPTAFYLCASRPRDRGEMNTEAFFGQGTRLTVV.

This clone was seen at least ten times. This chain uses TRBV19 with TRBJ1-1; D is unresolved. Germline values: CDR1 LNHDA, CDR2 SQIVND (reference sequence). The length of the CDR3 is 16 residues. The ends were cut back, 5 bases at V and 4 bases at J, with 20 bases in the middle. CDR3 bases: TGTGCCAGTAGTTGGGAGGGAAATCGGTGGGTCACTGAAGCTTTCTTT. This sequence encodes CASSWEGNRWVTEAFF.

This clone was counted at least ten times. The chain joins TRBV5-1 to TRBJ1-1; D is uncertain. Trimming took off 1 base at V and 3 bases at J, with 10 bases between the two ends. The germline gives CDR1 SGHRS, CDR2 YFSETQ. This CDR3 contains 14 residues. The DNA for the CDR3 is TGCGCCAGCAGCTTGCTGGCCGGAGACACTGAAGCTTTCTTT. Amino acid sequence: CASSLLAGDTEAFF.

This clone was counted ten times or more. The chain joins TRBV27 to TRBJ2-3; D might be TRBD1 (5 bases). The germline gives CDR1 MNHEY, CDR2 SMNVEV (reference sequence). CDR3 size: 16 residues. Trimming took 7 bases from V and 0 from J, leaving 17 bases between them. Here the CDR3 DNA reads TGTGCCAGCAAGGACCCCTGGGGCCATAGCACAGATACGCAGTATTTT. Translating gives CASKDPWGHSTDTQYF.

This clone was observed at least ten times. V usage is TRBV20-1 and J usage is TRBJ1-2, with 7 bases identical to TRBD1. Germline-derived CDR1 and CDR2 are DFQATT and SNEGSKA (reference sequence). This CDR3 is built from 16 residues. V lost 7 bases to trimming and J lost 2 bases; unmatched junction nucleotides: 16. The CDR3 nucleotides read TGCAGTGGAGGGGTCATAGGACAGGACCAAAACTATGGCTACACCTTC. Translating it yields CSGGVIGQDQNYGYTF.

This clone was seen a few times. The CDR3 bases are TGTGCCAGCAGTCTACCGGGGAGCACAGATACGCAGTATTTT. This encodes CASSLPGSTDTQYF. The rearrangement joins TRBV27 to TRBJ2-3; D might be TRBD2 (5 bases). Deletions cut 5 bases from V and 0 bases from J, with 9 bases between. CDR3 size: 14 residues. Germline V CDR1 and CDR2: MNHEY, SMNVEV (reference sequence).

This clone showed up many times. The chain recombines TRBV9 with TRBJ2-1, with TRBD2 identical over 13 bases. Germline CDR1 reads SGDLS; CDR2 reads YYNGEE. V dropped 3 bases and J dropped 5; count of bases not matched to a gene: 14. The CDR3 has 19 residues. The CDR3 is CASSALSGGGTSGNNEQFF. The CDR3 bases are TGTGCCAGCAGCGCACTTAGTGGGGGGGGGACTAGCGGGAACAATGAGCAGTTCTTC.

This clone occurred a few times. The V and J genes are TRBV6-1 and TRBJ2-5; 8 bases map to TRBD2. This CDR3 region has 12 residues. Germline V gene data show CDR1 as MNHNS and CDR2 as SASEGT. V trimming: 10 bases; J trimming: 4 bases; junction bases outside the gene matches: 5. The CDR3 DNA reads as TGTGCCACCCGGGGGGGAGCAGAGACCCAGTACTTC. Residues: CATRGGAETQYF.

This clone was detected many times. J is TRBJ2-3 and V is TRBV11-2; D gene uncertain. The ends were cut back, 3 bases at V and 6 bases at J, with 4 bases in the middle. Germline CDR1 is SGHAT and CDR2 is FQNNGV. The CDR3 consists of 11 residues. In DNA, the CDR3 is TGTGCCAGCAGCTTTGGCGATACGCAGTATTTT. Residues: CASSFGDTQYF. Full variable domain (outside the CDR3, taken from reference TRBV11-2 and TRBJ2-3): EAGVAQSPRYKIIEKRQSVAFWCNPISGHATLYWYQQILGQGPKLLIQFQNNGVVDDSQLPKDRFSAERLKGVDSTLKIQPAKLEDSAVYLCASSFGDTQYFGPGTRLTVL.

This clone was counted many times. This sequence joins TRBV11-2 and TRBJ2-7; 7 bases agree with TRBD2. With 3 bases clipped from V and 6 bases from J, the junction kept 11 bases outside the gene matches. Germline-derived CDR1 and CDR2 are SGHAT and FQNNGV. The CDR3 length is 15 residues. The CDR3 here is CASSFTSDPSLEQYF. The CDR3 bases are TGTGCCAGCAGCTTTACTAGCGACCCGTCCCTCGAGCAGTACTTC.

This chain uses TRBV20-1 with TRBJ2-7, with 8 nucleotides matching TRBD2. This CDR3 contains 13 residues. Germline values: CDR1 DFQATT, CDR2 SNEGSKA (reference sequence). The V and J ends lost 2 bases and 6 bases, in that order; junction bases with no gene match: 6. The CDR3 bases are TGCAGTGCTAGACGGGAGGGCCTCCCCGAGCAGTACTTC. It is translated as CSARREGLPEQYF.

The table lists this clone with a count of one. The V gene is TRBV5-1, the J gene TRBJ2-5; 7 bases are a match to TRBD1. The length of the CDR3 is 14 residues. Germline CDR1 and CDR2: SGHRS and YFSETQ. V lost 2 bases to trimming and J lost 2 bases; unmatched junction nucleotides: 3. The DNA for the CDR3 is TGCGCCAGCAGCTTTGGGACAGCTCAAGAGACCCAGTACTTC. Encoded protein: CASSFGTAQETQYF.

This clone has a handful of counts. The chain couples TRBV20-1 to TRBJ1-1; weak D call: TRBD1 (5 bases). This CDR3 spans 14 amino acids. CDR1 is DFQATT and CDR2 is SNEGSKA in the germline V gene (reference sequence). Deletions cut 0 bases from V and 5 bases from J, with 13 bases between. The CDR3 DNA reads TGCAGTGCTAGAGATCCTTGGGGGGGTACTGAAGCTTTCTTT. This sequence encodes CSARDPWGGTEAFF.

In regard to this clone: The germline gene is not matched at one end of the junction; a read error may be the cause. The chain combines TRBV15 with TRBJ1-5, with 10 bases that match TRBD1. CDR1 is LNHNV, CDR2 YYDKDF, per germline (reference sequence). The CDR3 contains 14 residues. The CDR3 loop is CATSRWTGGQPQHF. CDR3 sequence (DNA): TGTGCCACCAGCAGATGGACAGGGGGTCAGCCCCAGCACTTT. Supplemented by reference TRBV15 and TRBJ1-5, the full variable domain reads DAMVIQNPRYQVTQFGKPVTLSCSQTLNHNVMYWYQQKSSQAPKLLFHYYDKDFNNEADTPDNFQSRRPNTSFCFLDIRSPGLGDTAMYLCATSRWTGGQPQHFGDGTRLSIL.

The chain joins TRBV20-1 to TRBJ2-2; 8 bases are a match to TRBD1. CDR3 length: 13 residues. J gave up 5 bases and V 6 bases, and 5 bases lay outside the gene matches. The germline V gene encodes CDR1 DFQATT and CDR2 SNEGSKA (reference sequence). CDR3 sequence reads: CSAPDRVTGELFF. The CDR3 coding sequence is TGCAGTGCCCCGGACAGGGTAACCGGGGAGCTGTTTTTT.

About this clone: A much larger clone differs by one base, so this may be a read error. Other DNA sequences in the same sample also yield this CDR3. This chain uses TRBV5-5 with TRBJ2-4; 8 bases fit TRBD1. Germline values: CDR1 SGHKS, CDR2 YYEKEE (reference sequence). This CDR3 is 15 amino acids long. The junction had 19 bases not matched to a gene; V was cut back by 8 bases and J by 12 bases. The CDR3 DNA is TGTGCCAGTAGCCCCTCCAGGGGGCAGAATAGGAATCAGTACTTC. The encoded protein is CASSPSRGQNRNQYF. Together with reference TRBV5-5 and TRBJ2-4, the CDR3 gives the full variable domain: DAGVTQSPTHLIKTRGQQVTLRCSPISGHKSVSWYQQVLGQGPQFIFQYYEKEERGRGNFPDRFSARQFPNYSSELNVNALLLGDSALYLCASSPSRGQNRNQYFGAGTRLSVL.

By sample fraction, this clone is medium-sized. The chain couples TRBV28 to TRBJ1-6, with TRBD1 matching 7 bases. The CDR3 length is 12 residues. V lost 11 bases and J lost 7; bases outside the gene matches: 5. The V gene's germline CDR1 is MDHEN and CDR2 SYDVKM. The CDR3 nucleotides are TGTGCCGCCGGGACAGAGAATTCACCCCTCCACTTT. As protein: CAAGTENSPLHF.

The chain uses TRBV11-1 and TRBJ2-1, with a tentative D call TRBD2 (6 bases). From germline, CDR1 is SGHAT and CDR2 FQDESV (reference sequence). The V end lost 5 bases, the J end lost 0 bases, and 20 bases lay between the germline ends. This CDR3 contains 18 residues. The CDR3 DNA reads as TGTGCCAGCAGCACACGCGAGGTAGCGGTCGTCTCCTACAATGAGCAGTTCTTC. Encoded protein: CASSTREVAVVSYNEQFF.